A selection of T cell receptor beta chains follows, all from one sample in a study of beta chain features in type 1 diabetes. Method: immunoSEQ multiplex PCR; TCRdb's copy keeps in-frame clones and lacks some. The repertoire has roughly 610,000 clones, roughly 15% of them found once; the top ten carry around 0.1%. Sequencing was done on a sample of naive CD4+ T cells from blood. Receptors originate from a man aged 18-30 years in good health. Each CDR3 is given with its conserved first and last residue. Fields, in order: J gene, V gene, D gene, CDR3 protein. D genes are given only for firm matches.

>TRBJ2-1|TRBV10-3|.
CAISEGRIGQQFF
>TRBJ1-1|TRBV29-1|.
CSVGEGEAFF
>TRBJ2-2|TRBV9|.
CASSVLGYTGELFF
>TRBJ2-3|TRBV7-2|TRBD2
CASSLSPWIAGEQYF
>TRBJ2-1|TRBV5-1|.
CASSLSAYNEQFF
>TRBJ1-2|TRBV7-2|TRBD1
CASSPDRGAGYTF
>TRBJ2-4|TRBV28|TRBD2
CASSLSGSARSNAKNIQYF
>TRBJ2-3|TRBV6-5|.
CASSYSMFVGFDTQYF
>TRBJ1-2|TRBV7-2|.
CASSFNRNGYTF
>TRBJ2-7|TRBV5-1|TRBD1
CASSLGWSSATGKDEQYF
>TRBJ2-2|TRBV10-3|.
CAIRPNSNTGELFF
>TRBJ2-1|TRBV5-1|.
CASSGVEIYNEQFF
>TRBJ2-3|TRBV7-2|.
CASSLHTNTQYF
>TRBJ2-7|TRBV7-9|.
CASSLAGSKWGEQYF
>TRBJ1-2|TRBV6-5|.
CASSRPSGASYGYTF
>TRBJ2-3|TRBV2|.
CASSTTDTQYF
>TRBJ1-1|TRBV29-1|.
CSVEVGGRNTEAFF
>TRBJ1-2|TRBV5-4|.
CASSFPDGALYGYTF
>TRBJ2-6|TRBV7-3|.
CASSLTKDPGANVLTF
>TRBJ1-1|TRBV27|TRBD1
CASRSGTGGFVTEAFF
>TRBJ1-1|TRBV19|.
CASSKNTEAFF
>TRBJ1-1|TRBV7-3|.
CASSLKSGGTEAFF
>TRBJ1-2|TRBV27|.
CASSFIRGMGGYTF